Presented here are 15 T cell receptor beta chains from one specimen sequenced in a study of T-cell memory formation after mild COVID-19. TCRdb analysed the 5' RACE reads with MiXCR anew, one entry per CDR3 protein. The sample yields about 470,000 distinct CDR3 sequences, around 25% seen once. Sample: PBMCs or a T cell subset sorted from them (not recorded which). These receptors were taken from an adult woman who had mild COVID-19 (a few samples of this study predate the infection). Cell type and time point are not known.

The chain links TRBV20-1 to TRBJ1-5; D call uncertain. Deletions cut 4 bases from V and 4 bases from J, with 8 bases between. Germline V gene sequence: CDR1 DFQATT, CDR2 SNEGSKA (reference sequence). The CDR3 is 12 residues long. The CDR3 region is CSANTHNQPQHF. The CDR3 DNA sequence: TGCAGTGCTAACACCCATAATCAGCCCCAGCATTTT.

This sequence joins TRBV7-4 and TRBJ2-3; TRBD1 is a possible D gene (5 bases). Trimming cost V 0 bases and J 11 bases, with 18 bases left between them. Germline V gene lookup returns CDR1 SGHVT and CDR2 SQSDAQ. The CDR3 loop spans 15 amino acids. CDR3 sequence (DNA): TGTGCCAGCAGCTTAGCGCTCGCCGCTCAGGGTGGGCAGTATTTT. This gives the protein CASSLALAAQGGQYF.

The gene calls are TRBV7-9 and TRBJ2-3; D perhaps matches TRBD2 (6 bases). Between the trimmed V and J ends, which lost 5 bases and 1 base, there was a span of 16 bases. Germline CDR1 reads SEHNR; CDR2 reads FQNEAQ (reference sequence). CDR3 length: 16 residues. CDR3 DNA: TGTGCCAGCAGCCCCACGGGTCGCGGGGGCACAGATACGCAGTATTTT. Protein: CASSPTGRGGTDTQYF.

V gene TRBV6-5 combines with J gene TRBJ1-1; D unclear. The CDR3 is 13 amino acids. Germline assignment: CDR1 MNHEY and CDR2 SVGAGI. Trimming took 5 bases from V and 3 from J, leaving 10 bases between them. The CDR3 DNA reads as TGTGCCAGCAGTAAGGAGCTGTACACTGAAGCTTTCTTT. This sequence encodes CASSKELYTEAFF.

The chain has TRBV5-4 and TRBJ1-1; a possible D gene is TRBD1 (5 bases). The CDR3 loop spans 15 amino acids. Per the germline V gene, CDR1 is SGHNT and CDR2 is YYREEE (reference sequence). V lost 4 bases, J lost 4 bases, and 17 bases lay in between. The CDR3 protein is CASSAANLGGTEAFF. The CDR3 DNA reads as TGTGCCAGCAGCGCGGCTAACCTGGGGGGCACTGAAGCTTTCTTT. Drawing the rest from reference TRBV5-4 and TRBJ1-1, the complete variable domain is ETGVTQSPTHLIKTRGQQVTLRCSSQSGHNTVSWYQQALGQGPQFIFQYYREEENGRGNFPPRFSGLQFPNYSSELNVNALELDDSALYLCASSAANLGGTEAFFGQGTRLTVV.

Written as DNA, the CDR3 is TGTGCCAGCAGCGTGGTAGGACTAGCGGGTAGGAATGAGCAGTTCTTC. This encodes CASSVVGLAGRNEQFF. The chain combines TRBV9 with TRBJ2-1; 11 bases are a match to TRBD2. Trimming removed 2 bases from V and 7 bases from J; junction bases left unmatched: 8. This CDR3 contains 16 residues. The germline gives CDR1 SGDLS, CDR2 YYNGEE.

CDR3: CSAKPDSQGMGQPQHF. CDR3 nucleotide sequence: TGCAGTGCTAAACCTGATTCACAGGGAATGGGGCAGCCCCAGCATTTT. The chain uses TRBV20-1 and TRBJ1-5; possibly TRBD1 for D (6 bases). Germline values: CDR1 DFQATT, CDR2 SNEGSKA (reference sequence). The CDR3 sequence is 16 residues long. V was trimmed by 4 bases and J by 7 bases, leaving 23 bases between them.

This clonotype occurred a few times. A much larger clone lies one base from this, so it may be a read error. The chain employs TRBV5-1 and TRBJ2-7; the match to TRBD1 covers 9 bases. CDR1 is SGHRS, CDR2 YFSETQ, per germline. The CDR3 runs 15 residues. V shed 3 bases and J 3 bases; nucleotides not matched to a gene: 7. CDR3 sequence (DNA): TGCGCCAGCAGCTCGCCGGGACAGGGAAACTACGAGCAGTACTTC. Translation: CASSSPGQGNYEQYF.

This sequence joins TRBV29-1 and TRBJ1-2; D gene unclear. There are 13 residues in the CDR3. The V gene lost 4 bases and the J gene lost 4 bases, with 13 bases spanning the gap. In germline, CDR1 is SQVTM, CDR2 ANQGSEA. CDR3 bases: TGCAGCGTTGTTGAGCCGACGGGCTATGGCTACACCTTC. Translation gives CSVVEPTGYGYTF.

The chain is built from TRBV4-2 and TRBJ2-7; 8 bases fit TRBD1. CDR1 is LGHNA, CDR2 YNFKEQ, per germline. J lost 3 bases, V lost 0 bases, and 4 bases had no gene match. The CDR3 consists of 15 residues. The CDR3 here is CASSQDGTGLYEQYF. The CDR3 bases are TGTGCCAGCAGCCAAGATGGGACAGGCCTCTACGAGCAGTACTTC.

This clonotype was observed at least ten times. This chain uses TRBV4-1 with TRBJ2-3, with TRBD2 matching 8 bases. V lost 0 bases to trimming and J lost 5 bases; unmatched junction nucleotides: 10. The CDR3 loop spans 17 amino acids. Germline CDR1 and CDR2: MGHRA and YSYEKL. CDR3 in amino acids: CASSQDMSGGYGDTQYF. For the CDR3, the DNA is TGCGCCAGCAGCCAAGATATGAGCGGGGGCTACGGAGATACGCAGTATTTT.

This clonotype was counted between two and nine times. The V call is TRBV5-1, the J call TRBJ1-1; weak D call: TRBD1 (5 bases). Germline-derived CDR1 and CDR2 are SGHRS and YFSETQ. The CDR3 sequence is 11 residues long. The ends were cut back, 3 bases at V and 12 bases at J, with 12 bases in the middle. DNA for the CDR3: TGCGCCAGCAGCTGGGACCGGCTGACTTTCTTT. This sequence encodes CASSWDRLTFF.

This clonotype appeared a few times. CDR3 loop: CASKRGSYEQYF. CDR3 nucleotides: TGTGCCAGCAAGCGGGGCTCATACGAGCAGTACTTC. The chain recombines TRBV2 with TRBJ2-7, with 7 nucleotides matching TRBD2. The V gene's germline CDR1 is SNHLY and CDR2 FYNNEI. Germline trimming cut 7 bases from V and 4 bases from J; bases unmatched to any gene: 4. The CDR3 is 12 residues long.

With respect to this clonotype: The junction departs from germline at one end; a sequencing error may be responsible. This chain connects TRBV20-1 to TRBJ2-7; D is uncertain. There are 8 residues in the CDR3. Germline V gene sequence: CDR1 DFQATT, CDR2 SNEGSKA (reference sequence). The CDR3 is CSARWANF. CDR3 nucleotides: TGCAGTGCTAGATGGGCCAACTTC.

The chain couples TRBV4-3 to TRBJ2-2, with 7 bases matching TRBD1. The germline V gene has CDR1 LGHNA and CDR2 YSLEER. Germline trimming cut 6 bases from V and 4 bases from J; bases unmatched to any gene: 8. The CDR3 has 15 amino acids. The DNA for the CDR3 is TGCGCCAGCAGTCCTTTAGGGACAGTCACCGGGGAGCTGTTTTTT. Amino acids: CASSPLGTVTGELFF.